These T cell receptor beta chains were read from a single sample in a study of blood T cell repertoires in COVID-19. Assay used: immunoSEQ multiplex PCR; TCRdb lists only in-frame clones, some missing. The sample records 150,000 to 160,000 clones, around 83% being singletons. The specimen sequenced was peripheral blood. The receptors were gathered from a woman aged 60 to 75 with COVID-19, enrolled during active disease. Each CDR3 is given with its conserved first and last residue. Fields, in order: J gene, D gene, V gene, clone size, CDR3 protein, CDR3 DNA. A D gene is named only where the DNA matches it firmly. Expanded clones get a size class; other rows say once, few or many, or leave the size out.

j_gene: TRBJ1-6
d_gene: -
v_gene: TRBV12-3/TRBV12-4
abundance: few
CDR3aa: CASSLVPQPLHF
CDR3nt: TGTGCCAGCAGTTTAGTCCCCCAACCCCTCCACTTT

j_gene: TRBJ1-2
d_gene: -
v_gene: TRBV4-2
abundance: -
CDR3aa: CASSQDDTGVNYGYTF
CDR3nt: TGTGCCAGCAGCCAAGATGATACCGGAGTTAACTATGGCTACACCTTC

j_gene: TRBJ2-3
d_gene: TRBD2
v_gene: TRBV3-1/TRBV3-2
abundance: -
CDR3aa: CASSQGRLAGVLTDTQYF
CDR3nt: TGTGCCAGCAGCCAAGGGAGACTAGCGGGGGTCCTCACAGATACGCAGTATTTT

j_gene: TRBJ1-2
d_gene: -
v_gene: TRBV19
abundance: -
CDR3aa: CASSSRDTFNYGYTF
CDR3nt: TGTGCCAGTAGTTCACGGGACACCTTTAACTATGGCTACACCTTC

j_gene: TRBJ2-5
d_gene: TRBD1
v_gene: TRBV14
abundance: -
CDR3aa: CASSHDGQAFWETQYF
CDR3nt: TGTGCCAGCAGCCACGATGGACAGGCTTTTTGGGAGACCCAGTACTTC

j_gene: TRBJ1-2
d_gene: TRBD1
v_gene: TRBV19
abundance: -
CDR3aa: CASSPTGGQANGYTF
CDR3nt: TGTGCCAGTAGCCCAACAGGGGGCCAGGCTAATGGCTACACCTTC

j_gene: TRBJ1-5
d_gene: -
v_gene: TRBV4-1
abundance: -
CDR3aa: CASSPGNQPQHF
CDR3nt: TGCGCCAGCAGCCCAGGAAATCAGCCCCAGCATTTT

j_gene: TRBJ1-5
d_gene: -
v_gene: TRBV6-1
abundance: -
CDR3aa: CASSEDHARGNQPQHF
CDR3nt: TGTGCCAGCAGTGAGGATCATGCGAGGGGCAATCAGCCCCAGCATTTT

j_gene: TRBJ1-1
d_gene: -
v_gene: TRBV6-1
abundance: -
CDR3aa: CASSDRIRGTEAFF
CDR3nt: TGTGCCAGCAGTGACCGGATCCGAGGCACTGAAGCTTTCTTT

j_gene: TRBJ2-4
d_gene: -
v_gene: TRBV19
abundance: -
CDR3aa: CASNRVGAKNIQYF
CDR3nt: TGTGCCAGTAACAGGGTTGGGGCCAAAAACATTCAGTACTTC

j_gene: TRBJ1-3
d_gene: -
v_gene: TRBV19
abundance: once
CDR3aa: CASSPQRGSGNTIYF
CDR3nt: TGTGCCAGTAGCCCCCAGCGGGGCTCTGGAAACACCATATATTTT